The 8 T cell receptor beta chains listed next were all sequenced from one sample in a study of regulatory T cells in long-lasting Graves disease. CDR3 regions were amplified by Arm-PCR using iRepertoire HTBI primers to build TCR beta libraries. TCRdb reprocessed the multiplex PCR reads with MiXCR, giving one entry per CDR3 protein. The sample lists approximately 440,000 distinct CDR3 sequences, 20% to 25% seen once, with approximately 26% in the top ten. As to time point: persistent/refractory GD, antithyroid drugs over 5 years with positive TRAb. RNA isolated from PBMCs was used to make the TCR library. Sequencing was performed on peripheral blood mononuclear cells (PBMCs), taken when the disease was refractory, from a patient treated with antithyroid drugs. The receptors shown here come from a female donor with Graves disease.

The CDR3: CSASRDRQPYEQYF. The CDR3 DNA sequence: TGCAGTGCTAGCCGGGACAGACAACCCTACGAGCAGTACTTC. J is TRBJ2-5 and V is TRBV20-1, with 7 bases fitting TRBD1. The J call may be wrong; the DNA end is better matched by TRBJ2-7. Germline loops: CDR1 DFQATT, CDR2 SNEGSKA (reference sequence). The CDR3 has 14 residues.

This clonotype was seen at least ten times. The chain carries TRBV12-3 or TRBV12-4 and TRBJ2-7; D is unclear. V was cut by 6 bases and J by 0 bases, with 9 bases left in between. The CDR3 is 13 residues long. The CDR3 nucleotides are TGTGCCAGCAGCGAGAGTATCTCCTACGAGCAGTACTTC. Amino acids: CASSESISYEQYF.

This rearrangement joins TRBV19 to TRBJ1-1; 11 positions agree with TRBD1. The germline V gene has CDR1 LNHDA and CDR2 SQIVND (reference sequence). The length of the CDR3 is 18 residues. J was trimmed by 1 base and V by 4 bases; bases with no gene match: 11. CDR3 region: CASSTFGQGAASNTEAFF. The CDR3 DNA reads as TGTGCCAGTAGTACATTCGGACAGGGGGCCGCTTCGAACACTGAAGCTTTCTTT. Full variable domain (missing parts from reference TRBV19 and TRBJ1-1): DGGITQSPKYLFRKEGQNVTLSCEQNLNHDAMYWYRQDPGQGLRLIYYSQIVNDFQKGDIAEGYSVSREKKESFPLTVTSAQKNPTAFYLCASSTFGQGAASNTEAFFGQGTRLTVV.

The chain carries TRBV6-1 and TRBJ2-7, with TRBD1 matching 10 bases. V trimming: 6 bases; J trimming: 6 bases; junction bases outside the gene matches: 8. The CDR3 length is 14 residues. Germline V gene lookup returns CDR1 MNHNS and CDR2 SASEGT. The CDR3 here is CASRVGTGVIEQYF. CDR3 sequence (DNA): TGTGCCAGCAGGGTCGGGACAGGGGTCATCGAGCAGTACTTC.

The J gene is TRBJ1-5, the V gene TRBV19; D is perhaps TRBD1 (6 bases). The CDR3 spans 19 residues. Germline lookup yields CDR1 LNHDA and CDR2 SQIVND (reference sequence). The V gene lost 2 bases and the J gene lost 6 bases, with 26 bases spanning the gap. CDR3 in DNA: TGTGCCAGTAGTATATTAGGTCGACGCGGGGGGGCAAAGTTTCAGCCCCAGCATTTT. Its protein is CASSILGRRGGAKFQPQHF.

This clonotype was seen more than once but under ten times. The rearrangement joins TRBV7-9 to TRBJ2-7; TRBD1 agrees at 7 bases. V shed 4 bases, J shed 4 bases, and the junction held 13 bases outside the gene matches. The CDR3 totals 16 residues. CDR1 SEHNR and CDR2 FQNEAQ come from the germline V gene (reference sequence). CDR3 residues: CASSSPDRDRKYEQYF. CDR3 in DNA: TGTGCCAGCAGCTCCCCCGACCGGGACAGAAAATACGAGCAGTACTTC.

This rearrangement joins TRBV6-1 to TRBJ2-7; D ambiguous. V dropped 10 bases and J dropped 7 bases, with 29 bases sitting between them. CDR1 is MNHNS and CDR2 is SASEGT in the germline V gene. The CDR3 sequence is 16 residues long. Here the CDR3 DNA reads TGTGCCAACTGCCCTACATACTCGTCTCGAGCGCCTGAGCAGTACTTC. Protein sequence: CANCPTYSSRAPEQYF.

J is TRBJ2-7 and V is TRBV27; possible D gene TRBD1, 7 bases. CDR3 length: 13 residues. V lost 8 bases and J 9 bases, leaving 20 bases between the germline ends. In germline, CDR1 is MNHEY, CDR2 SMNVEV (reference sequence). The CDR3 loop is CASRGGGGGGQYF. CDR3 DNA sequence: TGTGCCAGCCGAGGAGGGGGCGGAGGGGGGCAGTACTTC.